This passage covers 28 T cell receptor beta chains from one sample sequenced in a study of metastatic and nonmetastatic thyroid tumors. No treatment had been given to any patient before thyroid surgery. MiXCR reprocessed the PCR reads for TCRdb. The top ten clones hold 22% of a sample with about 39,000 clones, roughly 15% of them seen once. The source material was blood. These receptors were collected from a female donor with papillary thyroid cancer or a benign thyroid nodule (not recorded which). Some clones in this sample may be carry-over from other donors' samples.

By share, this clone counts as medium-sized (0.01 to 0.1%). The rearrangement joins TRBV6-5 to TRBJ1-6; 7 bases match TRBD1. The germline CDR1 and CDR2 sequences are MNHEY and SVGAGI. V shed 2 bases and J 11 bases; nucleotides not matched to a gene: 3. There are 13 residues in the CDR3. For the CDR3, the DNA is TGTGCCAGCAGTTACCAGGGGGACCCACCCCTCCACTTT. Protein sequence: CASSYQGDPPLHF.

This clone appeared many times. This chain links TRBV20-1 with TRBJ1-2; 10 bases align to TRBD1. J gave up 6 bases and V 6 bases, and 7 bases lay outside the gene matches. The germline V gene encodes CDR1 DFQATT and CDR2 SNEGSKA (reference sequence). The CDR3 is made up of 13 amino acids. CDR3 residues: CSASPGQGHGYTF. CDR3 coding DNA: TGCAGTGCCTCGCCGGGACAGGGGCATGGCTACACCTTC.

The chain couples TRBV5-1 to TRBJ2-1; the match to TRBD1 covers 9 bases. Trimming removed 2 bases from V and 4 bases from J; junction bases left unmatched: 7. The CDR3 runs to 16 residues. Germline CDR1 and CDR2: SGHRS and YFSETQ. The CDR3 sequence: CASSFTPGQGYNEQFF. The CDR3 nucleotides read TGCGCCAGCAGCTTTACCCCGGGACAGGGATACAATGAGCAGTTCTTC. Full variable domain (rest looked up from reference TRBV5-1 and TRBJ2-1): KAGVTQTPRYLIKTRGQQVTLSCSPISGHRSVSWYQQTPGQGLQFLFEYFSETQRNKGNFPGRFSGRQFSNSRSEMNVSTLELGDSALYLCASSFTPGQGYNEQFFGPGTRLTVL.

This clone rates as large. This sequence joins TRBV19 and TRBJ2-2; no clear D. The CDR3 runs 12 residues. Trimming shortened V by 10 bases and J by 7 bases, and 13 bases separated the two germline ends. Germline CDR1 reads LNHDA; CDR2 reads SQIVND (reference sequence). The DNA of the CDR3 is TGTGCCACCCTGGGTGGCCACGGGGAGCTGTTTTTT. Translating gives CATLGGHGELFF.

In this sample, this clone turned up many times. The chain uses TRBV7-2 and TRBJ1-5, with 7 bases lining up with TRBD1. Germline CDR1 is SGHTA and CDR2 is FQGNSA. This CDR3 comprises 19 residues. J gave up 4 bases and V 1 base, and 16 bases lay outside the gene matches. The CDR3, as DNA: TGTGCCAGCAGCTTAGTTAGGCGTGGGAGGGACAGCGGGAATCAGCCCCAGCATTTT. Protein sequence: CASSLVRRGRDSGNQPQHF.

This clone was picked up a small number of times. The CDR3 here is CATSRGQGPFYGYTF. DNA for the CDR3: TGTGCCACCAGCAGAGGACAGGGGCCCTTTTATGGCTACACCTTC. This chain connects TRBV15 to TRBJ1-2, with 8 positions matching TRBD1. V shed 1 base and J 5 bases; nucleotides not matched to a gene: 6. This CDR3 comprises 15 residues. The V gene's germline CDR1 is LNHNV and CDR2 YYDKDF (reference sequence).

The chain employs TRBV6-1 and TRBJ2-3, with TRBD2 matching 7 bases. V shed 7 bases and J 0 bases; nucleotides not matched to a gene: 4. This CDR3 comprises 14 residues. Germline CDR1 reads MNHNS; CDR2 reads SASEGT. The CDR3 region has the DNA TGTGCCAGCAAAAGGCGGGGGAGCACAGATACGCAGTATTTT. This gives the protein CASKRRGSTDTQYF.

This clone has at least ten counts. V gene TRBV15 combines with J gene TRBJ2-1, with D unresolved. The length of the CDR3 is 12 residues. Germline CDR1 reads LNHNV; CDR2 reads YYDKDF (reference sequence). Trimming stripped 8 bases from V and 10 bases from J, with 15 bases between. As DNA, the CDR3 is TGTGCCACCCAACTTCCCCGGGCCGAGCAGTTCTTC. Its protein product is CATQLPRAEQFF.

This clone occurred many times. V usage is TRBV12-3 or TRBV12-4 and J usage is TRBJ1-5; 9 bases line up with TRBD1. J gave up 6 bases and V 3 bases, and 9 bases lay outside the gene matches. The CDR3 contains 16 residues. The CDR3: CASSFIGQGRSQPQHF. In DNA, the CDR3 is TGTGCCAGCAGTTTCATTGGACAGGGGCGTAGTCAGCCCCAGCATTTT.

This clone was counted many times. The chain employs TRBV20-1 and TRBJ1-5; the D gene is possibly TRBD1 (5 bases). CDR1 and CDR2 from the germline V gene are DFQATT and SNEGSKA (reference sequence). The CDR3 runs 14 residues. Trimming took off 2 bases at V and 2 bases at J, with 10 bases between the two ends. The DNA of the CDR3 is TGCAGTGCTAGATTCCGGGACCGCAATCAGCCCCAGCATTTT. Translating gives CSARFRDRNQPQHF.

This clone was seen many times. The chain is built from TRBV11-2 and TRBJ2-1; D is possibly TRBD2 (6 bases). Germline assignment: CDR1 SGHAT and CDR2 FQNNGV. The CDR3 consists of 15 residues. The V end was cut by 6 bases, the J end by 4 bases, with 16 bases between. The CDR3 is CASSKGPGGYNEQFF. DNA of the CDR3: TGTGCCAGCAGTAAAGGGCCCGGGGGATACAATGAGCAGTTCTTC.

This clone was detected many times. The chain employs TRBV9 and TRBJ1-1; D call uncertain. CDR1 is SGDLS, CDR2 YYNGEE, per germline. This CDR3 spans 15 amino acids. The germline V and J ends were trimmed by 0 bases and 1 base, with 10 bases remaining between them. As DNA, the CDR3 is TGTGCCAGCAGCGTAGTACCCGAGGCGAACACTGAAGCTTTCTTT. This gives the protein CASSVVPEANTEAFF. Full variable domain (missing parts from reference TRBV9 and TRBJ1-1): DSGVTQTPKHLITATGQRVTLRCSPRSGDLSVYWYQQSLDQGLQFLIQYYNGEERAKGNILERFSAQQFPDLHSELNLSSLELGDSALYFCASSVVPEANTEAFFGQGTRLTVV.

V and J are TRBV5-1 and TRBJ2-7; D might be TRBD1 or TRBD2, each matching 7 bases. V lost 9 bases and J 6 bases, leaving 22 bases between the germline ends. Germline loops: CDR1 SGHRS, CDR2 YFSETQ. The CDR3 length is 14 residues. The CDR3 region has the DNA TGCGCCATCTCCTGTACCACAGGGGAGGGCGAGCAGTACTTC. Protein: CAISCTTGEGEQYF.

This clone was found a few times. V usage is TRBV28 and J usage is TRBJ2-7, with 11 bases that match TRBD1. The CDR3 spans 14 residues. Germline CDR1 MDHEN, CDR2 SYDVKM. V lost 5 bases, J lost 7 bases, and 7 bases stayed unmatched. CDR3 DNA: TGTGCCAGCAGTGGGACAGGGGGAGTGTGGGAGCAGTACTTC. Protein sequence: CASSGTGGVWEQYF. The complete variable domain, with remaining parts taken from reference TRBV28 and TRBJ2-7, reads DVKVTQSSRYLVKRTGEKVFLECVQDMDHENMFWYRQDPGLGLRLIYFSYDVKMKEKGDIPEGYSVSREKKERFSLILESASTNQTSMYLCASSGTGGVWEQYFGPGTRLTVT.

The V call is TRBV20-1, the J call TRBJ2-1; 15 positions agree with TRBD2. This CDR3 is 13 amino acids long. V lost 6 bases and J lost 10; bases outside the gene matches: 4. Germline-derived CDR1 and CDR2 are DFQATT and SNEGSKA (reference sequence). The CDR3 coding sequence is TGCAGTGCCCGGACTAGCGGGGGGGAAGAGCAGTTCTTC. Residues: CSARTSGGEEQFF.

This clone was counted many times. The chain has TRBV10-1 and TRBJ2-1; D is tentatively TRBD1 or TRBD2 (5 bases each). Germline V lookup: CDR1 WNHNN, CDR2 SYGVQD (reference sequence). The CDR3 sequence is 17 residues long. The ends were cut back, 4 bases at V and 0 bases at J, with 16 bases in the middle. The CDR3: CASSAWGIGSSYNEQFF. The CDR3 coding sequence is TGCGCCAGCAGTGCTTGGGGGATAGGTTCCTCCTACAATGAGCAGTTCTTC.

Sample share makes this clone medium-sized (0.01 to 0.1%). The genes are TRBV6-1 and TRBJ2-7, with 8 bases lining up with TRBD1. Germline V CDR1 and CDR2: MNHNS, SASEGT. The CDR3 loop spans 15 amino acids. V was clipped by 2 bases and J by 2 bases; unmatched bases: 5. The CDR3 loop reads CASSENQGATYEQYF. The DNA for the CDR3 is TGTGCCAGCAGTGAAAACCAGGGGGCGACCTACGAGCAGTACTTC.

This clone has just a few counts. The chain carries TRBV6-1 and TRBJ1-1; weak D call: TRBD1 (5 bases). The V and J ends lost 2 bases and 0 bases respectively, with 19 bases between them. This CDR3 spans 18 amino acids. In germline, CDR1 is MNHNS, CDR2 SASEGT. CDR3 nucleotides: TGTGCCAGCAGTGAACCAAGGGGCAGGTCCCGGATGAACACTGAAGCTTTCTTT. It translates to CASSEPRGRSRMNTEAFF.

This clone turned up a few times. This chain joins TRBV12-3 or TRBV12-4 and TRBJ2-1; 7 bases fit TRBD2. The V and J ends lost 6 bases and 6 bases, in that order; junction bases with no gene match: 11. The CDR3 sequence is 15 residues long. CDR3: CASSSTTSRSNEQFF. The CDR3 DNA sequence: TGTGCCAGCAGCTCGACGACTAGCCGGTCCAATGAGCAGTTCTTC.

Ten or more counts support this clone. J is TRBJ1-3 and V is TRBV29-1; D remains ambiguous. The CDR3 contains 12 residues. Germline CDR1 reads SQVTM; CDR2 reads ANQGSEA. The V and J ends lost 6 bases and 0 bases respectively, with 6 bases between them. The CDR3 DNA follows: TGCAGCGTAATGATCTCTGGAAACACCATATATTTT. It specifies CSVMISGNTIYF.

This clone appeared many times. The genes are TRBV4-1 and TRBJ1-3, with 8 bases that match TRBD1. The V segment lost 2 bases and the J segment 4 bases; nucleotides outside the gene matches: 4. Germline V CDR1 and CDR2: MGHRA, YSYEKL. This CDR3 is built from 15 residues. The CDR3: CASSQFQGAGNTIYF. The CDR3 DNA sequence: TGCGCCAGCAGCCAATTCCAGGGGGCCGGAAACACCATATATTTT.

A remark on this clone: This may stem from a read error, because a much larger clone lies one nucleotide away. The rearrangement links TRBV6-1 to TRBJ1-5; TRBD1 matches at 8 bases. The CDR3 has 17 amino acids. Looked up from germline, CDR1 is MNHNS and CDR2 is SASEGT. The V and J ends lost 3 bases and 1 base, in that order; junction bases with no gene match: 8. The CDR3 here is CASSDYRGKPSNQPQHF. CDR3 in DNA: TGTGCCAGCAGTGACTACAGGGGGAAGCCCAGCAATCAGCCCCAGCATTTT.

CDR3 coding DNA: TGTGCCAGCAGTCAACGTCTAGCGGGGGCCAGGGCCTACAATGAGCAGTTCTTC. It encodes CASSQRLAGARAYNEQFF. This rearrangement joins TRBV6-1 to TRBJ2-1, with TRBD2 matching over 10 bases. Germline V gene data show CDR1 as MNHNS and CDR2 as SASEGT. The junction had 12 bases not matched to a gene; V was cut back by 5 bases and J by 2 bases. The CDR3 is 18 amino acids.

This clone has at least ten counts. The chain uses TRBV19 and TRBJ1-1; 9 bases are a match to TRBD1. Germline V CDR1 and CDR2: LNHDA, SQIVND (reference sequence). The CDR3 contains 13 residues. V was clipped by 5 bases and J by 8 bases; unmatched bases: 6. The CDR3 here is CASSDYRGREAFF. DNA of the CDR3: TGTGCCAGTAGTGACTACAGGGGGCGGGAAGCTTTCTTT.

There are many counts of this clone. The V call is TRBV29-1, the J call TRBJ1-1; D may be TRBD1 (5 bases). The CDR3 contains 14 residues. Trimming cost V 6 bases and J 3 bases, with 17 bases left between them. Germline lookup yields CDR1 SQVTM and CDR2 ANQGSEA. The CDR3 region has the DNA TGCAGCGTCCGGGTACAGGACCTCGACACTGAAGCTTTCTTT. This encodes CSVRVQDLDTEAFF.

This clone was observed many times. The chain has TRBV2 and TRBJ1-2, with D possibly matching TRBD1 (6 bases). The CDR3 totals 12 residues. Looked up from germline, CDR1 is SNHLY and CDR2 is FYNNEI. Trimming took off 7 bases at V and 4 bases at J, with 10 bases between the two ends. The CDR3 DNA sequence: TGTGCCAGCACAGGGGACGGCTATGGCTACACCTTC. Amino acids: CASTGDGYGYTF. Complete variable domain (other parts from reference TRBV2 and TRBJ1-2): EPEVTQTPSHQVTQMGQEVILRCVPISNHLYFYWYRQILGQKVEFLVSFYNNEISEKSEIFDDQFSVERPDGSNFTLKIRSTKLEDSAMYFCASTGDGYGYTFGSGTRLTVV.

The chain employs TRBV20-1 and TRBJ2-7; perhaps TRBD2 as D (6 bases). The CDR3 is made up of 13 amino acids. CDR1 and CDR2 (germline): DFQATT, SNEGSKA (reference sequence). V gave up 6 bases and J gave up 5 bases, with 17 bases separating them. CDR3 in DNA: TGCAGTGCCTTAGGAGACCGGGGGAACGAGCAGTACTTC. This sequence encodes CSALGDRGNEQYF.

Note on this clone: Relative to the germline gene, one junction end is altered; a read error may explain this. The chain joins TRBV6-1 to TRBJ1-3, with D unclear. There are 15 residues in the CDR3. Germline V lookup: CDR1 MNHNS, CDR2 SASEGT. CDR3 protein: CAISELGPTANTIYF. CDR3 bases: TGTGCCATCAGTGAACTCGGACCGACTGCAAACACCATATATTTT.